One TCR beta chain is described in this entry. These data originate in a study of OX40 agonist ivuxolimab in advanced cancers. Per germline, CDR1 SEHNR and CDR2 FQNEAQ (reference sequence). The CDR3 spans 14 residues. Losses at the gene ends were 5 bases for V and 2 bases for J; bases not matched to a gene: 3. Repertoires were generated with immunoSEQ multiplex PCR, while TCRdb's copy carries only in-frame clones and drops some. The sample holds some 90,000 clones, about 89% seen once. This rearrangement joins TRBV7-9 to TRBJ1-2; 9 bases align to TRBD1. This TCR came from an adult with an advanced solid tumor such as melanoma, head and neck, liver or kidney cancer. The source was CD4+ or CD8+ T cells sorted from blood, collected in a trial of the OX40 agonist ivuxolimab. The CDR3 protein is CASSQGQGNYGYTF. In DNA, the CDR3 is TGTGCCAGCAGCCAGGGACAGGGCAACTATGGCTACACCTTC. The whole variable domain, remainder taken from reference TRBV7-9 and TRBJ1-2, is DTGVSQNPRHKITKRGQNVTFRCDPISEHNRLYWYRQTLGQGPEFLTYFQNEAQLEKSRLLSDRFSAERPKGSFSTLEIQRTEQGDSAMYLCASSQGQGNYGYTFGSGTRLTVV.